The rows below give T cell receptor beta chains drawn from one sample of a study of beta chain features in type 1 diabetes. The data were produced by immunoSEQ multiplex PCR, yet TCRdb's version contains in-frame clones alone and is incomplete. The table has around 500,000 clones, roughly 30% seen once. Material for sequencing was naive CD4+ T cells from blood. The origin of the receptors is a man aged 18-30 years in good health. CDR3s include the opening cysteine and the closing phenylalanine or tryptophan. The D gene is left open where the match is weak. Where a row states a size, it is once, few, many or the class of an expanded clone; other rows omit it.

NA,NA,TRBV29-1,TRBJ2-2,TGCAGCGTTGACGGTGGGCTAGACACCGGGGAGCTGTTTTTT,CSVDGGLDTGELFF
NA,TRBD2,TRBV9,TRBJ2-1,TGTGCCAGCAGCACCACTAGCGGGAGGGGTAATGAGCAGTTCTTC,CASSTTSGRGNEQFF
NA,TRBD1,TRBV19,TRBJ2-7,TGTGCCAGTGGGACAGGGGATCGAGAGCAGTACTTC,CASGTGDREQYF
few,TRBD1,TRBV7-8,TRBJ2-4,TGTGCCAGCAGCTATCGGACAGGGACGGGGTCCAAAAACATTCAGTACTTC,CASSYRTGTGSKNIQYF
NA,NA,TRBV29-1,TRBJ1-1,TGCAGCGTTACCCCCGTGGGGGGGAACACTGAAGCTTTCTTT,CSVTPVGGNTEAFF
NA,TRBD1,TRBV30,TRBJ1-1,TGTGCCTGGAGTGCGAGGGGGCGAAGCACTGAAGCTTTCTTT,CAWSARGRSTEAFF
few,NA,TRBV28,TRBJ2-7,TGTGCCAGCAGCTCCCGGTCCAGAACTTACTACGAGCAGTACTTC,CASSSRSRTYYEQYF
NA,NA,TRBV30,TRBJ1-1,TGTGCCTGGAGTGTACGGGTCATGAACACTGAAGCTTTCTTT,CAWSVRVMNTEAFF
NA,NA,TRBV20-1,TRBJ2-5,TGCAGTGTAAGGGGGGCGGAGACCCAGTACTTC,CSVRGAETQYF
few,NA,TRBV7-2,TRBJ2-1,TGTGCCAGCAGCTTACGCGGATCCTACAATGAGCAGTTCTTC,CASSLRGSYNEQFF
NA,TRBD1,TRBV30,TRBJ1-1,TGTGCCGGCTACAGGGGGCCGGCTTTCTTT,CAGYRGPAFF
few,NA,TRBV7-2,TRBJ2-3,TGTGCCAGCAGCTTAGAGTCAGCGGCGCAGTATTTT,CASSLESAAQYF
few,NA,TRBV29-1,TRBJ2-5,TGCAGCGTTGAAGAAGGGGTAGAGACCCAGTACTTC,CSVEEGVETQYF
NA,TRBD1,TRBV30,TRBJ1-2,TGTGCCTGGAGTGTATACACAGGGGATGGCTACACCTTC,CAWSVYTGDGYTF
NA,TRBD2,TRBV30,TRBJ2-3,TGTGCCTGGAGTGTACTGCGGGGAGGGAGCACAGATACGCAGTATTTT,CAWSVLRGGSTDTQYF
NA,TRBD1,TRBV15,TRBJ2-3,TGTGCCACCCTGACAGGGAGCACAGATACGCAGTATTTT,CATLTGSTDTQYF
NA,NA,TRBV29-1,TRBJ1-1,TGCAGCGTTGGGACTCACATGAACACTGAAGCTTTCTTT,CSVGTHMNTEAFF
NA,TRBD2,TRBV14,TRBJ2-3,TGTGCCAGCAGGCTAGCGGGAGGGCCGAGAGATACGCAGTATTTT,CASRLAGGPRDTQYF
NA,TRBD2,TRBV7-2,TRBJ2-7,TGTGCCAGCAGCGGACTAGCGGGAGTCTCGGGCGAGCAGTACTTC,CASSGLAGVSGEQYF
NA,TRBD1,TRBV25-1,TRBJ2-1,TGTGCCAGCAGCACCGGGACAGGATACCGCAATGAGCAGTTCTTC,CASSTGTGYRNEQFF
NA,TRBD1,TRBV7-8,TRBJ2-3,TGTGCCAGCAGCTTAGCGGGTAGGGGACAGTACACAGATACGCAGTATTTT,CASSLAGRGQYTDTQYF
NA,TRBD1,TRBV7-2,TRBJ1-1,TGTGCCAGCAGCTCGACGGGACAGTCGAACACTGAAGCTTTCTTT,CASSSTGQSNTEAFF
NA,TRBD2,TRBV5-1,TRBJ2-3,TGCGCCAGCAGTCGACTAGCGGGAGTGAGCACAGATACGCAGTATTTT,CASSRLAGVSTDTQYF
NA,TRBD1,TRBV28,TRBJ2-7,TGTGCCAGCAGTTCTGACAGGGCGCAGTACTTC,CASSSDRAQYF
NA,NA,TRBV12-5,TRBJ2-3,TGTGCTAGTGGTGGCCCCTTGGGGGGCCGCACAGATACGCAGTATTTT,CASGGPLGGRTDTQYF
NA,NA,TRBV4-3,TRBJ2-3,TGCGCCAGCAGCCAAGTCCCTTACATCGGGAGCCTCACAGATACGCAGTATTTT,CASSQVPYIGSLTDTQYF
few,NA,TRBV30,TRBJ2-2,TGTGCCTGGAGTCGCGGTACCGGGGAGCTGTTTTTT,CAWSRGTGELFF
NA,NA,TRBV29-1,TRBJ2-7,TGCAGCGTTGCGGGGCCGTCCTCCTACGAGCAGTACTTC,CSVAGPSSYEQYF
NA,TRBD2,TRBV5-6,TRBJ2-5,TGTGCCAGCAGCTTGGGGACTAGGCAAGAGACCCAGTACTTC,CASSLGTRQETQYF
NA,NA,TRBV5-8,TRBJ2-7,TGTGCCAGCAGCTTGGGCAGGGAATACGAGCAGTACTTC,CASSLGREYEQYF
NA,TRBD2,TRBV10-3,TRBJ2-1,TGTGCCACTACTCTTGGACTAGCGGCCAGCTCAGGAGAGCAGTTCTTC,CATTLGLAASSGEQFF
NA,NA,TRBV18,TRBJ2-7,TGTGCCAGCTCACCAAGTACAGGGCCCTCCTACGAGCAGTACTTC,CASSPSTGPSYEQYF